This T cell receptor beta chain was documented in a study of blood T cell repertoires in COVID-19. The CDR3 sequence is 12 residues long. The V and J ends lost 6 bases and 7 bases, in that order; junction bases with no gene match: 5. The V gene's germline CDR1 is LNHNV and CDR2 YYDKDF (reference sequence). Sequencing was performed with immunoSEQ multiplex PCR; in TCRdb, only in-frame clones are kept and a portion is missing. The sample contains 250,000 to 300,000 clones, approximately 90% of which appear only once. V and J are TRBV15 and TRBJ1-1; 7 bases are a match to TRBD1. The sample consisted of PBMCs or T cells enriched from blood (not recorded which). The TCR sequence derives from a woman aged 25-40 years who had recovered from COVID-19. DNA for the CDR3: TGTGCCACCAGTCCCAGGGGGAATGAAGCTTTCTTT. Its protein is CATSPRGNEAFF.